This T cell receptor beta chain is from a study of blood T cell repertoires in COVID-19. Study information: The origin of the acute and convalescent COVID-19 samples was the United States, Italy and Spain.

Those who participated ranged in age from roughly 18 to 90 years and resided in approximately 23 US areas. Participant reports of clinical history set cohort assignment. The CDR3 has 15 amino acids. The ends lost 6 bases at V and 0 bases at J; junction bases unmatched: 5. Germline lookup yields CDR1 LNHDA and CDR2 SQIVND (reference sequence). Only in-frame clones appear in the TCRdb table, and some are missing; sequencing was by immunoSEQ multiplex PCR. The table lists 250,000 to 350,000 clones, approximately 89% of them singletons. J is TRBJ1-3 and V is TRBV19, with 7 bases fitting TRBD1. The sequenced sample consisted of PBMCs or T cells enriched from blood (not recorded which). This TCR derives from a woman aged 50 to 60 who had been exposed to COVID-19. For the CDR3, the DNA is TGTGCCAGTAGGGCGGACAGGAGCTCTGGAAACACCATATATTTT. Amino acids: CASRADRSSGNTIYF.